This TCR beta chain derives from a study of blood T cell repertoires in COVID-19. As handled by the study authors: How many nucleated cells were present was estimated from reference gene primer amplification. Sequencing used immunoSEQ multiplex PCR; TCRdb keeps in-frame clones, though not all of them. V and J calls and clone size follow that table, whereas D and trimming were derived from the DNA. Of 200,000 or so clones listed, roughly 87% are singletons. This CDR3 region has 15 residues. Germline assignment: CDR1 MDHEN and CDR2 SYDVKM. Trimming took 3 bases from V and 1 from J; bases not matched to a gene: 4. Cohorts were based on clinical histories the participants reported. Symptom resolution, clearance, or two negative PCRs marked donors in Cohort 3 as recovered.

The rearrangement uses TRBV28 and TRBJ2-5; 8 bases are a match to TRBD1. The source is a man in his thirties or forties who had recovered from COVID-19. Sequences were obtained from PBMCs or T cells enriched from blood (not recorded which). This chain's CDR3 is CASSLQDRVQETQYF. CDR3 coding DNA: TGTGCCAGCAGTTTGCAGGACAGGGTCCAAGAGACCCAGTACTTC.